The 21 T cell receptor beta chains reported below all come from one sample, sequenced in a study of T cell responses to AZD1222 COVID-19 vaccine. Using immunoSEQ multiplex PCR, the repertoire was profiled, and TCRdb retains in-frame clones only, with some absent. The sample records some 150,000 clones, 70% to 90% being singletons. The specimen was peripheral blood, collected 28 days after the second dose of the MenACWY control vaccine. The origin of the receptors is an adult who received the MenACWY meningococcal vaccine as a control.

J is TRBJ2-6 and V is TRBV6-5; D not resolved. Germline-derived CDR1 and CDR2 are MNHEY and SVGAGI. Trimming cost V 7 bases and J 0 bases, with 7 bases left between them. The CDR3 loop spans 14 amino acids. CDR3 amino acids: CASTTPSGANVLTF. CDR3 coding DNA: TGTGCCAGCACAACACCCTCTGGGGCCAACGTCCTGACTTTC.

This chain connects TRBV9 to TRBJ2-1; no clear D. The germline CDR1 and CDR2 sequences are SGDLS and YYNGEE. The CDR3 totals 15 residues. The germline V and J ends were trimmed by 0 bases and 0 bases, with 7 bases remaining between them. The DNA of the CDR3 is TGTGCCAGCAGCGTAGGTTCGAGCTCCTACAATGAGCAGTTCTTC. Translated: CASSVGSSSYNEQFF. Drawing the rest from reference TRBV9 and TRBJ2-1, the complete variable domain is DSGVTQTPKHLITATGQRVTLRCSPRSGDLSVYWYQQSLDQGLQFLIQYYNGEERAKGNILERFSAQQFPDLHSELNLSSLELGDSALYFCASSVGSSSYNEQFFGPGTRLTVL.

The chain is built from TRBV21-1 and TRBJ2-7; TRBD1 reflects the table's D call only, with no check against the DNA. TRBV21-1 corresponds to a pseudogene. This CDR3 is 16 amino acids long. The CDR3 sequence is CASSKVEGGSLYEQYF. The CDR3 region has the DNA TGTGCCAGCAGCAAAGTGGAAGGGGGCAGCCTCTACGAGCAGTACTTC.

To note about this clone: It is unclear where the CDR3 begins or ends on the DNA, so no DNA is shown, and the CDR3 is as TCRdb lists it. This chain joins TRBV6-5 and TRBJ1-1; no DNA check was done on the table's D call, TRBD1. The CDR3 has 12 amino acids, counting both end residues. Germline loops: CDR1 MNHEY, CDR2 SVGAGI. The CDR3 reads CASSSSTTEAFF.

The V and J genes are TRBV29-1 and TRBJ2-7; 7 nucleotides align to TRBD1. Germline CDR1 is SQVTM and CDR2 is ANQGSEA. The CDR3 is 12 residues long. V lost 4 bases and J lost 2; bases outside the gene matches: 2. The DNA of the CDR3 is TGCAGCGTTGTAGGGACAGCCTACGAGCAGTACTTC. This codes for CSVVGTAYEQYF.

The chain uses TRBV24-1 and TRBJ1-5; tentatively, D is TRBD1 (6 bases). V was cut by 2 bases and J by 3 bases, with 22 bases left in between. CDR1 and CDR2 (germline): KGHDR, SFDVKD. The CDR3 loop spans 19 amino acids. The CDR3 protein is CATSDSRRGIPSTNQPQHF. The CDR3 DNA reads TGTGCCACCAGTGATTCCCGAAGGGGGATCCCATCCACCAATCAGCCCCAGCATTTT.

This sequence joins TRBV6-2 or TRBV6-3 and TRBJ2-3; unclear D gene. In germline, CDR1 is MNHEY, CDR2 SVGEGT. The CDR3 is made up of 15 amino acids. The V end was cut by 2 bases, the J end by 0 bases, with 9 bases between. CDR3 coding DNA: TGTGCCAGCAGTTACGTGCGCGGAAGCACAGATACGCAGTATTTT. Its translation is CASSYVRGSTDTQYF.

V and J are TRBV6-5 and TRBJ2-3; 12 bases line up with TRBD2. V was clipped by 5 bases and J by 7 bases; unmatched bases: 4. The CDR3 covers 14 residues. Germline CDR1 is MNHEY and CDR2 is SVGAGI. The CDR3 nucleotides are TGTGCCAGCAGTAGGACTAGCGGGAAGCATACGCAGTATTTT. This sequence encodes CASSRTSGKHTQYF.

This sequence joins TRBV30 and TRBJ1-2; D might be TRBD1 (6 bases). Trimming pared 0 bases from V and 4 bases from J, leaving 15 bases between. This CDR3 has 15 residues. Germline values: CDR1 GTSNPN, CDR2 SVGIG (reference sequence). CDR3 protein: CAWSVRAQGTYGYTF. Here the CDR3 DNA reads TGTGCCTGGAGTGTAAGAGCGCAGGGGACCTATGGCTACACCTTC.

This rearrangement joins TRBV29-1 to TRBJ2-7, with 10 bases identical to TRBD1. CDR1 and CDR2 (germline): SQVTM, ANQGSEA. With 6 bases clipped from V and 5 bases from J, the junction kept 7 bases outside the gene matches. The CDR3 spans 13 residues. CDR3 region: CSVAVTGGHEQYF. CDR3 DNA: TGCAGCGTGGCTGTGACAGGGGGCCACGAGCAGTACTTC.

This chain links TRBV11-2 with TRBJ2-5, with TRBD2 as a possible D gene (6 bases). Trimming shortened V by 5 bases and J by 4 bases, and 14 bases separated the two germline ends. CDR3 length: 14 residues. Germline V CDR1 and CDR2: SGHAT, FQNNGV. The CDR3 DNA sequence: TGTGCCAGCAGCCCTAGATGGGGGGTAGAGACCCAGTACTTC. Translating it yields CASSPRWGVETQYF.

The V and J genes are TRBV9 and TRBJ2-7, with TRBD1 matching over 9 bases. This CDR3 comprises 14 residues. The germline CDR1 and CDR2 sequences are SGDLS and YYNGEE. Trimming cost V 3 bases and J 0 bases; bases outside gene matches: 1. Here the CDR3 reads CASSGDRDSYEQYF. CDR3 in DNA: TGTGCCAGCAGCGGGGACAGGGACTCCTACGAGCAGTACTTC.

V and J are TRBV30 and TRBJ2-7, with no clear D. V was cut by 8 bases and J by 0 bases, with 14 bases left in between. The germline V gene has CDR1 GTSNPN and CDR2 SVGIG (reference sequence). The CDR3 totals 13 residues. CDR3 amino acids: CATKSRSSYEQYF. The CDR3 DNA is TGTGCCACGAAATCACGGAGCTCCTACGAGCAGTACTTC.

The J gene is TRBJ2-7, the V gene TRBV11-3; 11 bases line up with TRBD2. This CDR3 has 15 residues. Germline V gene sequence: CDR1 SGHNT, CDR2 YENEEA. V was pared by 4 bases and J by 2 bases, with 4 bases of the junction left unmatched. CDR3 nucleotide sequence: TGTGCCAGCAGCTCAGGGACTAGCGGAACCTACGAGCAGTACTTC. Its translation: CASSSGTSGTYEQYF.

The chain uses TRBV4-3 and TRBJ2-7, with 7 bases lining up with TRBD2. J was trimmed by 2 bases and V by 0 bases; bases with no gene match: 7. CDR1 LGHNA and CDR2 YSLEER come from the germline V gene. CDR3 length: 16 amino acids. The CDR3 sequence is CASSQDWRERTYEQYF. Here the CDR3 DNA reads TGCGCCAGCAGCCAAGATTGGCGGGAGCGAACCTACGAGCAGTACTTC.

The chain recombines TRBV28 with TRBJ2-7; 8 bases align to TRBD1. This CDR3 has 13 residues. Trimming cost V 7 bases and J 3 bases; bases outside gene matches: 5. CDR1 MDHEN and CDR2 SYDVKM come from the germline V gene. This CDR3 is CASKKQGGYEQYF. DNA for the CDR3: TGTGCCAGCAAAAAACAGGGGGGCTACGAGCAGTACTTC.

The V call is TRBV6-5, the J call TRBJ1-5, with no clear D. Germline V lookup: CDR1 MNHEY, CDR2 SVGAGI. The V and J ends lost 6 bases and 3 bases respectively, with 15 bases between them. This CDR3 comprises 15 residues. This CDR3 is CASSELRAANQPQHF. The CDR3 DNA is TGTGCCAGCAGCGAGTTGAGGGCAGCCAATCAGCCCCAGCATTTT.

This clone was picked up a small number of times. This chain links TRBV18 with TRBJ2-7; D is perhaps TRBD1 (6 bases). There are 14 residues in the CDR3. V was cut by 5 bases and J by 4 bases, with 15 bases left in between. Germline CDR1 reads KGHSH; CDR2 reads LQKENI. The CDR3 here is CASSSSTGPYEQYF. The CDR3 region has the DNA TGTGCCAGCTCATCATCGACAGGTCCATACGAGCAGTACTTC.

CDR3 in amino acids: CASSRQGAVTGELFF. The CDR3 nucleotides are TGTGCCAGCAGTAGACAGGGGGCGGTCACCGGGGAGCTGTTTTTT. The chain recombines TRBV7-2 with TRBJ2-2, with TRBD1 identical over 10 bases. Germline V CDR1 and CDR2: SGHTA, FQGNSA. The CDR3 runs 15 residues. V lost 6 bases to trimming and J lost 4 bases; unmatched junction nucleotides: 5. Using reference TRBV7-2 and TRBJ2-2 for the parts outside the CDR3, the full variable domain is GAGVSQSPSNKVTEKGKDVELRCDPISGHTALYWYRQSLGQGLEFLIYFQGNSAPDKSGLPSDRFSAERTGGSVSTLTIQRTQQEDSAVYLCASSRQGAVTGELFFGEGSRLTVL.

The gene calls are TRBV27 and TRBJ1-1; D gene unclear. The germline V gene encodes CDR1 MNHEY and CDR2 SMNVEV (reference sequence). This CDR3 has 13 residues. V was clipped by 10 bases and J by 11 bases, with 23 bases between them. The CDR3 bases are TGTGCCATCTCGAGGGTCTATGGCTCCAGGGCTTTCTTT. Encoded protein: CAISRVYGSRAFF.

The CDR3 protein is CASRYDRINSPLHF. As DNA, the CDR3 is TGTGCCAGCAGGTACGACAGGATAAATTCACCCCTCCACTTT. The rearrangement uses TRBV6-5 and TRBJ1-6; a possible D gene is TRBD1 (6 bases). The V end was cut by 6 bases, the J end by 7 bases, with 13 bases between. This CDR3 has 14 residues. Germline CDR1 reads MNHEY; CDR2 reads SVGAGI.